Detailed here is one TCR beta chain. Its antigen is still unknown. TCRdb keeps only in-frame clones here, not all; method: immunoSEQ multiplex PCR. Of 15,000 to 20,000 clones listed, 89% are singletons. The data were taken from a study of T cell responses to AZD1222 COVID-19 vaccine. Trimming cost V 4 bases and J 10 bases; bases outside gene matches: 13. This CDR3 contains 15 residues. Per germline, CDR1 KGHSH and CDR2 LQKENI. Study findings and constraints: Clonal diversity may have been underestimated, and the donors were mostly white British, with more females than males. Spike-specific TCR depth and breadth grew after two AZD1222 doses.

The TCR was taken from an adult who received the AZD1222 COVID-19 vaccine. The sequencing used peripheral blood, collected 28 days after the second AZD1222 dose. This chain links TRBV18 with TRBJ2-3; 8 bases align to TRBD1. For the CDR3, the DNA is TGTGCCAGCTCACGGGTCGGGGACAGGCCAACCCCGCAGTATTTT. Its translation: CASSRVGDRPTPQYF.